This T cell receptor (beta chain) was retrieved from a study of T-cell reconstitution after alpha-beta-depleted transplantation in children. In this sample, this clonotype turned up many times. Unique molecular identifiers were used in preparing the TCRbeta library. TCRdb reprocessed the PCR reads with MiXCR, giving one entry per CDR3 protein. The sample includes 190,000 or so distinct CDR3 sequences, 6.3% of them seen just once. CDR3 size: 16 residues. Trimming left V 1 base short and J 5 bases short, with 17 bases between. Germline lookup yields CDR1 SGHVS and CDR2 FQNEAQ. This material consisted of PBMCs, taken before TCRalphabeta/CD19-depleted stem cell transplant. The TCR comes from a girl in the first two years of life with combined immunodeficiency, due to receive a stem cell transplant. This rearrangement joins TRBV7-8 to TRBJ2-5, with D possibly matching TRBD2 (7 bases). As DNA, the CDR3 is TGTGCCAGCAGCTTAGAGGTGGGGGGGCCGTACGAGACCCAGTACTTC. Its translation is CASSLEVGGPYETQYF. The whole variable domain, remainder taken from reference TRBV7-8 and TRBJ2-5, is GAGVSQSPRYKVAKRGQDVALRCDPISGHVSLFWYQQALGQGPEFLTYFQNEAQLDKSGLPSDRFFAERPEGSVSTLKIQRTQQEDSAVYLCASSLEVGGPYETQYFGPGTRLLVL.